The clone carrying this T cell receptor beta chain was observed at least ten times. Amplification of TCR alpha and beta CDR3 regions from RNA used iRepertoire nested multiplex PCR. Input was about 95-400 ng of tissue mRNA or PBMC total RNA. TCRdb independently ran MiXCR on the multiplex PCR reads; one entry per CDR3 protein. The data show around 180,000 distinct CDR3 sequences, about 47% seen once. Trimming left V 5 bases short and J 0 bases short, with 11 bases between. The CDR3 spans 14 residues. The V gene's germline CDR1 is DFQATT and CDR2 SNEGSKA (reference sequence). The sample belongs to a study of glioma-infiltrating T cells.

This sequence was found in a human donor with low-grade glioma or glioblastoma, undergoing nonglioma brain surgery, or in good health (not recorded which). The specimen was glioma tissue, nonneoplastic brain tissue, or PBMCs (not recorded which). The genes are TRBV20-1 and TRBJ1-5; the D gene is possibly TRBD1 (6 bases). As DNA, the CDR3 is TGCAGTGCTCAACAGGGTTATAGCAATCAGCCCCAGCATTTT. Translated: CSAQQGYSNQPQHF.